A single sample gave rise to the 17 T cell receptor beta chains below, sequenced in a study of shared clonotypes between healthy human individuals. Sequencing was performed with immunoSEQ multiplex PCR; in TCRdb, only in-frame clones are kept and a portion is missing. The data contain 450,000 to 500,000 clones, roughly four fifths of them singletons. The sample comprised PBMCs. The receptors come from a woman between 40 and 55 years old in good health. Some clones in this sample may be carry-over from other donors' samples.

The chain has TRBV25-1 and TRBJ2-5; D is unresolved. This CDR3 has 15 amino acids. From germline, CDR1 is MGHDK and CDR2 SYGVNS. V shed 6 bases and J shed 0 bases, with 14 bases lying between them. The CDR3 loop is CASSPRGTYQETQYF. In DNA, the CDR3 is TGTGCCAGCAGCCCTCGAGGCACCTACCAAGAGACCCAGTACTTC.

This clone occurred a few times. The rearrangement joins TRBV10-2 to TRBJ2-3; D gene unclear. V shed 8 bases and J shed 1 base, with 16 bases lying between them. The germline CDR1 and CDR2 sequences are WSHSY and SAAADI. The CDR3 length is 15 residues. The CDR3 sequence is CASGPGFRGTDTQYF. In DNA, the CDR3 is TGCGCCAGCGGGCCGGGCTTTAGGGGCACAGATACGCAGTATTTT.

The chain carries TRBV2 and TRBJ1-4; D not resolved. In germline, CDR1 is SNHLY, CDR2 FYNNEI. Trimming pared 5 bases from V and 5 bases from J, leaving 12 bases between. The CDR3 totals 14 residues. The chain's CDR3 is CASSQFVLNEKLFF. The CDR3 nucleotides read TGTGCCAGCAGTCAATTCGTCCTAAATGAAAAACTGTTTTTT.

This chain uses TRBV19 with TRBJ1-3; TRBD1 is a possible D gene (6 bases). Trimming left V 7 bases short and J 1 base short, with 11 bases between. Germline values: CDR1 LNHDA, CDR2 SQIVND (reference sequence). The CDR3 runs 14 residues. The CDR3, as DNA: TGTGCCAGTACTCAGGGGCGGTCTGGAAACACCATATATTTT. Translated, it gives CASTQGRSGNTIYF.

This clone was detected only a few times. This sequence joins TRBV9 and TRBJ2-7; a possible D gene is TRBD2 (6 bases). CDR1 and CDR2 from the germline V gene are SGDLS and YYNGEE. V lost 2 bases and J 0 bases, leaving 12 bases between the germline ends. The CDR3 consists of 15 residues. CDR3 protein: CASSVGGTPSYEQYF. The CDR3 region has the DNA TGTGCCAGCAGCGTGGGCGGGACCCCCTCCTACGAGCAGTACTTC.

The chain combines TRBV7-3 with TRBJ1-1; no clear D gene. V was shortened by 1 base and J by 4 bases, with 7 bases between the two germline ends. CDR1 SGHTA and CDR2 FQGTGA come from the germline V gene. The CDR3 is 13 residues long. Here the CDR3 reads CASSLRGPTEAFF. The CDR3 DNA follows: TGTGCCAGCAGCTTAAGAGGTCCCACTGAAGCTTTCTTT.

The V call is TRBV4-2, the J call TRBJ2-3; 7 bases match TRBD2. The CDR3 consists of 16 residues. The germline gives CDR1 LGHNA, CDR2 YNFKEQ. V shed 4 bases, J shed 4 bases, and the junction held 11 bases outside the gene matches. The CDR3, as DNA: TGTGCCAGCAGCCGAAGCTCCTTTAGCGGGCCAGATACGCAGTATTTT. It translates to CASSRSSFSGPDTQYF.

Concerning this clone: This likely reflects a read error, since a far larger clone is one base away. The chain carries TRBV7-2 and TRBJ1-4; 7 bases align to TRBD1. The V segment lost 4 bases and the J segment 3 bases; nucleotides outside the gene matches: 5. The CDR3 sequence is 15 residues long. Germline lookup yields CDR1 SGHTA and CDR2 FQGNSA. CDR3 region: CASSSGGEANEKLFF. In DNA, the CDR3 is TGTGCCAGCAGCTCAGGGGGGGAAGCTAATGAAAAACTGTTTTTT.

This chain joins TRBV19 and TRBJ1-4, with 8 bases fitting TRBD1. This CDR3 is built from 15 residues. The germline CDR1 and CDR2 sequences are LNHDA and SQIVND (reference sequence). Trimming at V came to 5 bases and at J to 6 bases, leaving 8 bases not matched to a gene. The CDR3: CASSPRTGKHEKLFF. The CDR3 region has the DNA TGTGCCAGTAGTCCGCGGACAGGGAAGCATGAAAAACTGTTTTTT.

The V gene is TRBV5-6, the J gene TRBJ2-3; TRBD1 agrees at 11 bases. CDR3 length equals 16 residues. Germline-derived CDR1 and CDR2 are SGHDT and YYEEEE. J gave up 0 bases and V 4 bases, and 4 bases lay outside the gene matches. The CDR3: CASSRGTGGSTDTQYF. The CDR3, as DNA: TGTGCCAGCAGCCGGGGGACAGGGGGTAGCACAGATACGCAGTATTTT.

The CDR3 region is CASSVGLAEVNEQFF. The CDR3 region has the DNA TGTGCCAGCAGCGTAGGACTAGCAGAAGTCAATGAGCAGTTCTTC. The chain is built from TRBV9 and TRBJ2-1; 7 bases agree with TRBD2. Per germline, CDR1 SGDLS and CDR2 YYNGEE. This CDR3 is 15 amino acids long. V was pared by 0 bases and J by 6 bases, with 6 bases of the junction left unmatched.

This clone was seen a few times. The CDR3 DNA sequence: TGTGCCAGCAGTTTCGAATCGGTTCAGTATAATTCACCCCTCCACTTT. Translated: CASSFESVQYNSPLHF. The chain links TRBV28 to TRBJ1-6; D is undetermined. CDR1 MDHEN and CDR2 SYDVKM come from the germline V gene. This CDR3 is built from 16 residues. V lost 3 bases and J lost 4, with 13 bases in between.

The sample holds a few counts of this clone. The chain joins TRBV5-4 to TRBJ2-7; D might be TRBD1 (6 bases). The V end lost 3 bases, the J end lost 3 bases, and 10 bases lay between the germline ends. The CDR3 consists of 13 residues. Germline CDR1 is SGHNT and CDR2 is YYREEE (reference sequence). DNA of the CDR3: TGTGCCAGCAGCTCCCGACAGGACTACGAGCAGTACTTC. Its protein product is CASSSRQDYEQYF.

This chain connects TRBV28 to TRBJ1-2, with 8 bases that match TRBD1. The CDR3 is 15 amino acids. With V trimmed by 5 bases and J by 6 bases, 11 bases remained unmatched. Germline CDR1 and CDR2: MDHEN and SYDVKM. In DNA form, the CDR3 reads TGTGCCAGCAGTCACAGCCTCCGGACAGGGAATGGCTACACCTTC. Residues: CASSHSLRTGNGYTF.

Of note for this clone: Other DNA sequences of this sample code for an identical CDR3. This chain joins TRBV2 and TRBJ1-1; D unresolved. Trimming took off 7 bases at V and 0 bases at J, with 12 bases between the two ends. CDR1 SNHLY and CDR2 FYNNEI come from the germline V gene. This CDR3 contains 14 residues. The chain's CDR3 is CASKGVGMNTEAFF. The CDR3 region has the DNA TGTGCCAGCAAGGGCGTCGGAATGAACACTGAAGCTTTCTTT.

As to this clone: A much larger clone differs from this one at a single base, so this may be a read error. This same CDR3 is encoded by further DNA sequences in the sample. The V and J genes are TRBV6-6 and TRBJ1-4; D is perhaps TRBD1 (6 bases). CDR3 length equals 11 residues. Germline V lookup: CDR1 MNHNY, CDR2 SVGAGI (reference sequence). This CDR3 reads CASSRQEKLFF. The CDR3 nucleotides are TGTGCCAGCAGTAGACAGGAAAAGCTGTTTTTT.

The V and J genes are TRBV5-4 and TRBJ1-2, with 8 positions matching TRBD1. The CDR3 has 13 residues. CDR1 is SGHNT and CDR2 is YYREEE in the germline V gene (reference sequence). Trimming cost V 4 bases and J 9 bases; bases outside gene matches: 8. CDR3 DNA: TGTGCCAGCAGCCTACAGGGGGTGGAGAGCTACACCTTC. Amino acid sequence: CASSLQGVESYTF.